This T cell receptor (beta chain) stems from a study of post-analysis software for immune sequencing data. Study-wide findings and caveats: TRBV5-6, TRBV5-1 and TRBV20-1 were among a handful of TRBV segments more frequent in patients than controls.

With regard to this clonotype: Its antigen is still unknown.

Built from TCR beta cDNA, the libraries had unique molecular identifiers in them. TCRdb recomputed calls from the PCR reads with MiXCR, one row per CDR3 protein. Among about 540,000 distinct CDR3 sequences listed, 30% to 40% were seen once. V lost 3 bases, J lost 5 bases, and 14 bases stayed unmatched. Per the germline V gene, CDR1 is DFQATT and CDR2 is SNEGSKA (reference sequence). This CDR3 has 17 amino acids. The V and J genes are TRBV20-1 and TRBJ1-5; 9 bases are shared with TRBD1. Sample: blood. This receptor was identified in a girl aged 2-17 years with multiple sclerosis. The DNA of the CDR3 is TGCAGTGCTAGCCCCCCCCACGGGACAGGGTTCGATCAGCCCCAGCATTTT. It specifies CSASPPHGTGFDQPQHF.